This record looks at one T cell receptor beta chain sequence and its context. The data were taken from a study of technical replicates of blood from several donors. Germline values: CDR1 SGHTA, CDR2 FQGNSA. V shed 1 base and J shed 5 bases, with 11 bases lying between them. This CDR3 has 15 amino acids. Generated by immunoSEQ multiplex PCR, the TCRdb table keeps only in-frame clones and is missing some. The data hold some 82,000 clones, with about 93% observed a single time. The sample comprised T cells isolated from PBMCs. The genes are TRBV7-2 and TRBJ1-4; D is possibly TRBD1 (6 bases). The receptor was derived from a human donor in good health. This CDR3 reads CASSLVGQQNEKLFF. CDR3 in DNA: TGTGCCAGCAGCTTAGTCGGACAGCAAAATGAAAAACTGTTTTTT.